The 25 T cell receptor beta chains reported below all come from one sample, sequenced in a study of T-cell reconstitution after alpha-beta-depleted transplantation in children (dated by TCRdb to about 2016). The library was generated by PCR. Sequencing was carried out with an Illumina HiSeq 2500. Molecular barcoding was employed in the preparation of TCR libraries, with unique molecular identifiers being used to normalize TCRbeta repertoire quantification. Using fastp trimming at Q25 and MiXCR clonotype assembly, TCRdb reanalyzed the public sequencing data and kept in-frame beta chains. Rows merge per CDR3 protein into single entries with the most common DNA and genes. Here the sample has about 130,000 distinct CDR3 sequences; around 9.8% occur a single time. The ten top clones hold around 24% of the sample. The sample's treatment or condition label is to be understood as: allogeneic hematopoietic cell transplantation with graft depleted of TCRalphabeta T cells and CD19 B cells.

The sequencing here drew on PBMCs, mostly from graft donor cells, taken 180 days after TCRalphabeta/CD19-depleted stem cell transplant. The receptors were gathered from a girl younger than two who had a stem cell transplant for combined immunodeficiency, so the T cells may come from the graft donor.

The CDR3 nucleotides read TGCAGTGCTAGAGATAAGGACAGGGGGAACACTGAAGCTTTCTTT. Protein: CSARDKDRGNTEAFF. The gene calls are TRBV20-1 and TRBJ1-1; 9 bases line up with TRBD1. Germline lookup yields CDR1 DFQATT and CDR2 SNEGSKA (reference sequence). The CDR3 extends over 15 amino acids. J lost 1 base, V lost 0 bases, and 3 bases had no gene match.

This clonotype turned up a few times. The J gene is TRBJ2-7, the V gene TRBV6-5; D is possibly TRBD1 or TRBD2 (6 bases each). V was pared by 10 bases and J by 3 bases, with 25 bases between. The CDR3 runs to 16 residues. CDR1 is MNHEY and CDR2 is SVGAGI in the germline V gene. CDR3 region: CATRGPGTLGIYEQYF. The CDR3 DNA sequence: TGTGCCACCAGGGGTCCCGGGACTTTGGGGATCTACGAGCAGTACTTC.

The chain links TRBV20-1 to TRBJ2-3, with TRBD2 as a possible D gene (7 bases). The CDR3 length is 13 residues. The germline gives CDR1 DFQATT, CDR2 SNEGSKA (reference sequence). V was trimmed by 4 bases and J by 4 bases, leaving 12 bases between them. The CDR3 sequence is CSANGGGADTQYF. In DNA form, the CDR3 reads TGCAGTGCTAATGGGGGGGGCGCAGATACGCAGTATTTT.

J is TRBJ1-4 and V is TRBV5-5, with TRBD1 matching over 9 bases. Germline V lookup: CDR1 SGHKS, CDR2 YYEKEE (reference sequence). The CDR3 is 15 amino acids. V dropped 4 bases and J dropped 5; count of bases not matched to a gene: 6. CDR3 amino acids: CASSRWTGENEKLFF. DNA for the CDR3: TGTGCCAGCAGCAGATGGACAGGGGAAAATGAAAAACTGTTTTTT.

The V gene is TRBV20-1, the J gene TRBJ1-5; no firm D call. This CDR3 has 16 residues. Germline CDR1 is DFQATT and CDR2 is SNEGSKA (reference sequence). Trimming removed 1 base from V and 0 bases from J, with 13 bases in between. The CDR3 DNA follows: TGCAGTGCTAGAGTTGAAACTCCCTATAGCAATCAGCCCCAGCATTTT. Its translation is CSARVETPYSNQPQHF.

This clonotype showed up just a few times. The genes are TRBV12-3 or TRBV12-4 and TRBJ2-1, with D maybe TRBD1 (5 bases). V dropped 4 bases and J dropped 6 bases, with 10 bases sitting between them. CDR3 length: 13 amino acids. CDR3 nucleotide sequence: TGTGCCAGCAGTTACGCAGGGCCCAATGAGCAGTTCTTC. Translated: CASSYAGPNEQFF.

In DNA form, the CDR3 reads TGCAGTGCCTCCGGGGGCGGCCTCTCTGGAAACACCATATATTTT. Translation gives CSASGGGLSGNTIYF. The chain links TRBV20-1 to TRBJ1-3, with D perhaps matching TRBD1 (6 bases). This CDR3 spans 15 amino acids. The germline V gene has CDR1 DFQATT and CDR2 SNEGSKA (reference sequence). V gave up 6 bases and J gave up 0 bases, with 15 bases separating them.

This chain links TRBV24-1 with TRBJ2-1; no clear D. V was shortened by 2 bases and J by 5 bases, with 0 bases between the two germline ends. The CDR3 length is 11 residues. CDR1 KGHDR and CDR2 SFDVKD come from the germline V gene. CDR3 DNA: TGTGCCACCAGTGATTACAATGAGCAGTTCTTC. Amino acid sequence: CATSDYNEQFF.

This clonotype has just a few counts. The chain uses TRBV5-5 and TRBJ1-4; TRBD1 agrees at 7 bases. The CDR3 contains 14 residues. CDR1 is SGHKS, CDR2 YYEKEE, per germline (reference sequence). After removal of 4 bases from V and 7 bases from J, the junction contained 7 bases not matched to a gene. In DNA form, the CDR3 reads TGTGCCAGCAGCCGACAGGGCGAAGGTGAAAAACTGTTTTTT. It codes for CASSRQGEGEKLFF.

J is TRBJ2-5 and V is TRBV7-2; D unresolved. The CDR3 is 13 residues long. V dropped 1 base and J dropped 5 bases, with 8 bases sitting between them. Per germline, CDR1 SGHTA and CDR2 FQGNSA. The chain's CDR3 is CASSLVAAETQYF. The CDR3 region has the DNA TGTGCCAGCAGCTTAGTAGCAGCGGAGACCCAGTACTTC. The entire variable domain, with the rest obtained from reference TRBV7-2 and TRBJ2-5, is as follows: GAGVSQSPSNKVTEKGKDVELRCDPISGHTALYWYRQSLGQGLEFLIYFQGNSAPDKSGLPSDRFSAERTGGSVSTLTIQRTQQEDSAVYLCASSLVAAETQYFGPGTRLLVL.

This chain uses TRBV7-2 with TRBJ2-7, with TRBD1 identical over 11 bases. V dropped 5 bases and J dropped 3; count of bases not matched to a gene: 6. Germline V CDR1 and CDR2: SGHTA, FQGNSA. The CDR3 consists of 15 residues. The CDR3 DNA is TGTGCCAGCAGCCACCCAGGGACAGGGGGCTACGAGCAGTACTTC. This translates into CASSHPGTGGYEQYF.

This clonotype was seen a few times. The rearrangement joins TRBV15 to TRBJ1-5, with TRBD1 identical over 7 bases. The germline V gene has CDR1 LNHNV and CDR2 YYDKDF (reference sequence). V trimming: 1 base; J trimming: 5 bases; junction bases outside the gene matches: 2. This CDR3 contains 14 residues. The CDR3 loop is CATSRGQGDQPQHF. Written as DNA, the CDR3 is TGTGCCACCAGCAGAGGACAGGGCGATCAGCCCCAGCATTTT.

In this sample, this clonotype turned up a few times. V usage is TRBV30 and J usage is TRBJ2-3; a weak D match, TRBD2 (6 bases). Per the germline V gene, CDR1 is GTSNPN and CDR2 is SVGIG (reference sequence). V lost 3 bases and J 7 bases, leaving 14 bases between the germline ends. The CDR3 has 13 residues. The CDR3 is CAWSGGRQNTQYF. CDR3 DNA: TGTGCCTGGAGCGGGGGACGCCAGAATACGCAGTATTTT.

This clonotype was recorded a few times. The chain is built from TRBV27 and TRBJ2-1, with TRBD2 as a possible D gene (5 bases). V was pared by 0 bases and J by 8 bases, with 17 bases between. The CDR3 is 16 amino acids. Per the germline V gene, CDR1 is MNHEY and CDR2 is SMNVEV (reference sequence). The CDR3 region is CASSLSPGSGRDEQFF. In DNA form, the CDR3 reads TGTGCCAGCAGTTTATCTCCGGGGTCAGGTCGGGATGAGCAGTTCTTC.

In this sample, this clonotype turned up a few times. V is TRBV5-1 and J is TRBJ2-3; 9 bases align to TRBD2. V lost 3 bases and J lost 0; bases outside the gene matches: 8. The CDR3 extends over 17 amino acids. Germline V gene lookup returns CDR1 SGHRS and CDR2 YFSETQ. The CDR3: CASSSGLATFSTDTQYF. The DNA for the CDR3 is TGCGCCAGCAGCTCCGGACTAGCGACTTTTAGCACAGATACGCAGTATTTT.

This clonotype has a handful of counts. The chain is built from TRBV5-1 and TRBJ1-1; no clear D. The germline V gene has CDR1 SGHRS and CDR2 YFSETQ. Trimming pared 1 base from V and 1 base from J, leaving 11 bases between. This CDR3 spans 15 amino acids. The CDR3 is CASSLLGRSNTEAFF. The CDR3 DNA follows: TGCGCCAGCAGCTTGTTAGGCAGATCGAACACTGAAGCTTTCTTT.

V is TRBV20-1 and J is TRBJ2-1, with D possibly matching TRBD1 (6 bases). CDR3 size: 14 residues. Trimming took off 8 bases at V and 4 bases at J, with 18 bases between the two ends. Germline CDR1 DFQATT, CDR2 SNEGSKA (reference sequence). CDR3 residues: CSTLGRGGYNEQFF. In DNA form, the CDR3 reads TGCAGTACCTTGGGCAGGGGTGGGTACAATGAGCAGTTCTTC.

The chain employs TRBV24-1 and TRBJ2-2, with no clear D. This CDR3 has 13 amino acids. Germline values: CDR1 KGHDR, CDR2 SFDVKD. Trimming cost V 1 base and J 5 bases, with 4 bases left between them. CDR3 sequence (DNA): TGTGCCACCAGTGATTTCGAAACCGGGGAGCTGTTTTTT. This gives the protein CATSDFETGELFF.

This clonotype was detected a few times. The chain links TRBV5-8 to TRBJ1-1; 8 positions agree with TRBD1. CDR3 length: 13 amino acids. The ends lost 2 bases at V and 11 bases at J; junction bases unmatched: 8. Per the germline V gene, CDR1 is SGHTS and CDR2 is YDEGEE. The CDR3, as DNA: TGTGCCAGCAGCTTCGACAGGGGCGAGGCTGCTTTCTTT. It specifies CASSFDRGEAAFF.

The chain couples TRBV12-3 or TRBV12-4 to TRBJ1-6, with D maybe TRBD1 (5 bases). V was shortened by 3 bases and J by 7 bases, with 10 bases between the two germline ends. The CDR3 has 14 residues. The CDR3 sequence is CASSFRDGNSPLHF. As DNA, the CDR3 is TGTGCCAGCAGTTTTCGGGACGGCAATTCACCCCTCCACTTT.

This clonotype occurred a few times. The chain links TRBV4-3 to TRBJ2-7, with TRBD2 matching 7 bases. The CDR3 has 16 amino acids. Per the germline V gene, CDR1 is LGHNA and CDR2 is YSLEER. V gave up 4 bases and J gave up 0 bases; unmatched junction bases: 9. The CDR3 sequence: CASSRRGGESSYEQYF. The CDR3 region has the DNA TGCGCCAGCAGCCGTCGGGGAGGGGAAAGCTCCTACGAGCAGTACTTC.

This clonotype has more than one count but fewer than ten. The chain links TRBV7-2 to TRBJ2-7, with D unclear. From germline, CDR1 is SGHTA and CDR2 FQGNSA. This CDR3 region has 12 residues. Trimming shortened V by 3 bases and J by 6 bases, and 9 bases separated the two germline ends. This CDR3 reads CASSFWGSEQYF. As DNA, the CDR3 is TGTGCCAGCAGCTTCTGGGGTTCCGAGCAGTACTTC.

In nucleotides, the CDR3 is TGTGCCAGCAGTTATGGGCCACAGCAGTTCTTC. Amino acid sequence: CASSYGPQQFF. This chain joins TRBV6-6 and TRBJ2-1; no firm D call. Trimming shortened V by 3 bases and J by 11 bases, and 8 bases separated the two germline ends. The germline V gene has CDR1 MNHNY and CDR2 SVGAGI (reference sequence). The CDR3 contains 11 residues.

This chain links TRBV6-4 with TRBJ2-2, with D maybe TRBD1 (6 bases). The CDR3 consists of 21 residues. Germline assignment: CDR1 MRHNA and CDR2 SNTAGT. Trimming removed 5 bases at V and 6 bases at J, with 34 bases between. The CDR3 DNA reads as TGTGCCAGCAGTCCCTTAGGCCGGGAAACAGGGTACGATGTAGACGCCGGGGAGCTGTTTTTT. The encoded protein is CASSPLGRETGYDVDAGELFF.

This chain uses TRBV3-1 with TRBJ2-7; 8 nucleotides line up with TRBD1. V lost 0 bases and J lost 2; bases outside the gene matches: 6. This CDR3 is 16 amino acids long. Germline CDR1 is LGHDT and CDR2 is YNNKEL (reference sequence). The CDR3 loop is CASSQDRGQGTYEQYF. CDR3 DNA: TGTGCCAGCAGCCAAGACCGAGGACAGGGCACCTACGAGCAGTACTTC.